This T cell receptor (beta chain) comes out of a study of OX40 agonist ivuxolimab in advanced cancers. Study outcomes and limitations: There were also nonresponders showing low normalized T-cell clonal expansion. Blood T cells, both CD4+ and CD8+, expanded clonally by week 6 at 0.1 to 3.0 mg/kg. Among the lowest levels of clonal expansion were found in partial responders at 0.1-3.0 mg/kg. Compared with CD4+, CD8+ T cells on average had more expanded clones.

Clones were sequenced by immunoSEQ multiplex PCR, and TCRdb holds only the in-frame ones, with some missing. The sample contains around 62,000 clones, roughly four fifths of which appear only once. Comment on this clone: Its specificity is not known.

Deletions cut 5 bases from V and 4 bases from J, with 10 bases between. This CDR3 contains 13 residues. Germline V gene sequence: CDR1 SGHRS, CDR2 YFSETQ. The sequence derives from an adult with an advanced solid tumor such as melanoma, head and neck, liver or kidney cancer. The material was CD4+ or CD8+ T cells sorted from blood, obtained in a trial of the OX40 agonist ivuxolimab. V usage is TRBV5-1 and J usage is TRBJ2-1; a weak D match, TRBD1 (6 bases). The CDR3 spells CASRWTEYNEQFF. The CDR3 DNA sequence: TGCGCCAGCAGGTGGACAGAATACAATGAGCAGTTCTTC.